The next 14 T cell receptor beta chains were all read from a single sample in a study of blood T cells in healthy people across ages. Alongside a J-beta primer mix, a sample-barcoded 5' primer served in a second PCR lasting about 6 to 12 cycles. TCRdb independently ran MiXCR on the 5' RACE reads; one entry per CDR3 protein. This sample has roughly 720,000 distinct CDR3 sequences, with about 55% found just once. Sequencing was done on a sample of blood. Every receptor here comes from a man older than 75 in good health.

The chain uses TRBV7-9 and TRBJ2-5, with 7 bases lining up with TRBD1. Trimming took 0 bases from V and 4 from J; bases not matched to a gene: 5. The germline gives CDR1 SEHNR, CDR2 FQNEAQ (reference sequence). The CDR3 has 15 residues. In DNA, the CDR3 is TGTGCCAGCAGCTTAGCGACAGGGATGTCAGAGACCCAGTACTTC. Its translation is CASSLATGMSETQYF.

V is TRBV5-6 and J is TRBJ1-1, with D uncertain. The V gene lost 0 bases and the J gene lost 0 bases, with 9 bases spanning the gap. This CDR3 spans 15 amino acids. Germline V gives CDR1 SGHDT, CDR2 YYEEEE. For the CDR3, the DNA is TGTGCCAGCAGCTTGGCCGGCGGTATGAACACTGAAGCTTTCTTT. Translating it yields CASSLAGGMNTEAFF.

The chain joins TRBV20-1 to TRBJ2-1; TRBD2 matches 7 bases. The CDR3 spans 13 residues. V shed 3 bases, J shed 9 bases, and the junction held 8 bases outside the gene matches. Germline V gives CDR1 DFQATT, CDR2 SNEGSKA (reference sequence). The CDR3 DNA reads as TGCAGTGCTAGTAGTCGGCCGGGAGGTGAGCAGTTCTTC. Translating gives CSASSRPGGEQFF.

The chain couples TRBV5-1 to TRBJ2-1; 13 nucleotides line up with TRBD2. V was clipped by 4 bases and J by 9 bases; unmatched bases: 10. The CDR3 extends over 16 amino acids. The V gene's germline CDR1 is SGHRS and CDR2 YFSETQ. The chain's CDR3 is CASSPGLAGPSLEQFF. CDR3 bases: TGCGCCAGCAGCCCGGGACTAGCGGGACCCTCCCTTGAGCAGTTCTTC. The complete variable domain, with remaining parts taken from reference TRBV5-1 and TRBJ2-1, reads KAGVTQTPRYLIKTRGQQVTLSCSPISGHRSVSWYQQTPGQGLQFLFEYFSETQRNKGNFPGRFSGRQFSNSRSEMNVSTLELGDSALYLCASSPGLAGPSLEQFFGPGTRLTVL.

The CDR3 DNA is TGTGCCACCAGTGATCCGGGTCGGGGCGCTGAAGCTTTCTTT. It specifies CATSDPGRGAEAFF. V gene TRBV24-1 combines with J gene TRBJ1-1; D might be TRBD1 (5 bases). The CDR3 is 14 amino acids. V was trimmed by 3 bases and J by 6 bases, leaving 13 bases between them. CDR1 is KGHDR, CDR2 SFDVKD, per germline.

The chain combines TRBV10-3 with TRBJ1-1; D uncertain. Germline CDR1 is ENHRY and CDR2 is SYGVKD. V shed 9 bases and J shed 4 bases, with 15 bases lying between them. This CDR3 region has 13 residues. The CDR3 loop is CAMAGHLGTEAFF. For the CDR3, the DNA is TGTGCCATGGCCGGGCACTTGGGCACTGAAGCTTTCTTT.

This clonotype was counted only a few times. This rearrangement joins TRBV20-1 to TRBJ2-6; D ambiguous. The CDR3 is 14 amino acids. V lost 3 bases and J 3 bases, leaving 9 bases between the germline ends. Germline CDR1 and CDR2: DFQATT and SNEGSKA (reference sequence). The CDR3 sequence: CSASVGRGANVLTF. CDR3 DNA: TGCAGTGCTAGTGTAGGGCGTGGGGCCAACGTCCTGACTTTC.

This clonotype appeared a single time. V is TRBV29-1 and J is TRBJ2-3, with 8 nucleotides matching TRBD1. The CDR3 has 13 residues. Trimming at V came to 7 bases and at J to 0 bases, leaving 3 bases not matched to a gene. Germline V gives CDR1 SQVTM, CDR2 ANQGSEA. The CDR3 spells CSDRGTSTDTQYF. In DNA form, the CDR3 reads TGCAGCGACAGGGGGACTAGCACAGATACGCAGTATTTT.

The chain links TRBV5-1 to TRBJ2-2, with D perhaps being TRBD1 or TRBD2 (5 bases each). The CDR3 extends over 13 amino acids. Germline V lookup: CDR1 SGHRS, CDR2 YFSETQ. The V end was cut by 4 bases, the J end by 6 bases, with 10 bases between. The CDR3 loop reads CASSVREPGELFF. The CDR3, as DNA: TGCGCCAGCAGCGTCAGGGAGCCCGGGGAGCTGTTTTTT.

This clonotype has only a few counts. CDR3 coding DNA: TGTGCCAGCAGTCGAAACGGGACAGGGGGTGCCTATTCACCCCTCCACTTT. Protein sequence: CASSRNGTGGAYSPLHF. The chain recombines TRBV27 with TRBJ1-6; 11 bases are a match to TRBD1. The V gene end was trimmed by 5 bases and the J gene end by 8 bases; junction bases not matched to a gene: 11. The germline V gene encodes CDR1 MNHEY and CDR2 SMNVEV (reference sequence). CDR3 length: 17 residues.

In its sample, this clonotype was seen many times. The rearrangement joins TRBV28 to TRBJ2-7; the D gene is possibly TRBD2 (5 bases). Trimming removed 3 bases at V and 2 bases at J, with 5 bases between. Germline V gene data show CDR1 as MDHEN and CDR2 as SYDVKM. The CDR3 is 12 amino acids. The CDR3 sequence is CASSLRAYEQYF. The CDR3 DNA follows: TGTGCCAGCAGTTTGAGGGCCTACGAGCAGTACTTC.

The rearrangement joins TRBV3-1 to TRBJ1-2; 9 nucleotides agree with TRBD1. The CDR3 has 14 amino acids. Germline CDR1 LGHDT, CDR2 YNNKEL (reference sequence). With V trimmed by 2 bases and J by 8 bases, 6 bases remained unmatched. The DNA for the CDR3 is TGTGCCAGCAGCCAATGGGACAGGGATTACGGCTACACCTTC. As protein: CASSQWDRDYGYTF.

The genes are TRBV7-8 and TRBJ1-2, with D possibly TRBD1 on 5 matching bases. Per germline, CDR1 SGHVS and CDR2 FQNEAQ. This CDR3 has 14 residues. V dropped 5 bases and J dropped 4 bases, with 14 bases sitting between them. CDR3 sequence reads: CASSVPGRSYGYTF. The CDR3 DNA sequence: TGTGCCAGCAGCGTGCCAGGGCGGAGCTATGGCTACACCTTC.

CDR3 coding DNA: TGTGCCAGCTCACCCTCGACAGGGACAAGGGAGCAGTTCTTC. Its translation: CASSPSTGTREQFF. The rearrangement uses TRBV18 and TRBJ2-1, with 7 bases identical to TRBD1. V lost 3 bases and J lost 10; bases outside the gene matches: 9. This CDR3 spans 14 amino acids. CDR1 is KGHSH, CDR2 LQKENI, per germline.